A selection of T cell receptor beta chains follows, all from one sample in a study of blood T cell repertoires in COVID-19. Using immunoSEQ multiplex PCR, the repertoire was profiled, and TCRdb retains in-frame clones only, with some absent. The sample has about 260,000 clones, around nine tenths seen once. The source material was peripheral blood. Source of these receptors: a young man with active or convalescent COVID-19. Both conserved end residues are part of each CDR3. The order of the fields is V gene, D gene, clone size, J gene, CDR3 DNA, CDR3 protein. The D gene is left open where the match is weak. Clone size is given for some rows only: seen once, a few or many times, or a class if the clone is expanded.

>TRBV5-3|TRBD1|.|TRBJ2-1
TGTGCCAGAAGCTTATGGACAGGGCTAAAGGACAATGAGCAGTTCTTC
CARSLWTGLKDNEQFF
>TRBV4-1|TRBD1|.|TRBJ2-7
TGCGCCAGCAGCCAGATCGGACAGGGGGCGAGGGAGCAGTACTTC
CASSQIGQGAREQYF
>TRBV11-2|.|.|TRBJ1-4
TGTGCCAGCAGCTTAGGTGGCAGGGGCCTCTTTAATGAAAAACTGTTTTTT
CASSLGGRGLFNEKLFF
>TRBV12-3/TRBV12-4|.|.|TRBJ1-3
TGTGCCAGCCGACGGGGCTCTGGAAACACCATATATTTT
CASRRGSGNTIYF
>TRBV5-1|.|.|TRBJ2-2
TGCGCCAGCAGCTTGCAAAACACCGGGGAGCTGTTTTTT
CASSLQNTGELFF
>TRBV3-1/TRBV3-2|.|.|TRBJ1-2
TGTGCCAGCAGCCCGGCGGGGGTTGGAGGCTACACCTTC
CASSPAGVGGYTF
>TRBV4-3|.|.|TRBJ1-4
TGCGCCAGCAGCCAAGATCATCAGGAAAAACTGTTTTTT
CASSQDHQEKLFF
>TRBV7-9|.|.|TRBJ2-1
TGTGCCAGCAGCTTAGCGGGAGGGGGGGAGTTCTTC
CASSLAGGGEFF
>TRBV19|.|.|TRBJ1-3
TGTGCCAGTACTAGACTGGGTCGGAGCTCTGGAAACACCATATATTTT
CASTRLGRSSGNTIYF
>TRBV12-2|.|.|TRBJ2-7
TGTGCAAGTCGCTTAGCCGCCTCCCGGACAGGCAAGATCCTTTACGAGCAGTACTTC
CASRLAASRTGKILYEQYF
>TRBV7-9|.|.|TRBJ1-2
TGTGCCAGCAGCTTAGGTAGCAGGGATTATGGCTACACCTTC
CASSLGSRDYGYTF
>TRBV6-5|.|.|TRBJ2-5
TGTGCCAGCAGTTACTCGAGTAGGCAGGGGGGAGAGACCCAGTACTTC
CASSYSSRQGGETQYF
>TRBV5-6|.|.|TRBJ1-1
TGTGCCAGCAGCCTGAACAATGAAGCTTTCTTT
CASSLNNEAFF
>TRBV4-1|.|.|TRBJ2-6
TGCGCCAGCAGCCAAGATAGCAGGCAGGGAAGGGGTGGGGCCAACGTCCTGACTTTC
CASSQDSRQGRGGANVLTF
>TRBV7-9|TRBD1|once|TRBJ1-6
TGTGCCAGCAGCTTAGGACAGGGTTCACCCCTCCACTTT
CASSLGQGSPLHF
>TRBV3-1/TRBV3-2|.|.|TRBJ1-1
TGTGCCAGCAGCCAAGGTGGGCGGTGGGGACTGGACACTGAAGCTTTCTTT
CASSQGGRWGLDTEAFF
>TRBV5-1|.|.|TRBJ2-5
TGCGCCAGCAGCTTGGACAGGGCGCAGGAGACCCAGTACTTC
CASSLDRAQETQYF
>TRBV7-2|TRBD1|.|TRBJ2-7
TGTGCCAGCAGGCCAGGGGGACGCCCCGAGCAGTACTTC
CASRPGGRPEQYF
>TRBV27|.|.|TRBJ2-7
TGTGCCAGCAAGCCTGGACGGACTCACGAGCAGTACTTC
CASKPGRTHEQYF
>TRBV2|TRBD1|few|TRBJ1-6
TGTGCCAGCCGGGGACAGTATAATTCACCCCTCCACTTT
CASRGQYNSPLHF
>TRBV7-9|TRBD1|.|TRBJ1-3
TGTGCCAGCAGCTTAATAGTTTATGGGACAGGAAAGGACACCATATATTTT
CASSLIVYGTGKDTIYF
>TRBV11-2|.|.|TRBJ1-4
TGTGCCAGCAGCTCGCGAGCCAGGCTCCGGCTAACTAATGAAAAACTGTTTTTT
CASSSRARLRLTNEKLFF